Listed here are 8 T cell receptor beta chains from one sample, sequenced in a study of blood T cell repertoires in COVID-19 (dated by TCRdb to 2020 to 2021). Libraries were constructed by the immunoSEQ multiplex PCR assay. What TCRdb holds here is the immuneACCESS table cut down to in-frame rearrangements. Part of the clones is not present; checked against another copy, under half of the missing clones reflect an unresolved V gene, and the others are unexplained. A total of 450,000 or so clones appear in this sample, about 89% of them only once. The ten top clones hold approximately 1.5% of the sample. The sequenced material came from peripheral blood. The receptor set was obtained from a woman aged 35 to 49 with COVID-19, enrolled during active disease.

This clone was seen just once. This CDR3 reads CASRLGGSSQRGYTF. The CDR3 nucleotides read TGTGCCAGCAGGCTTGGGGGGTCTTCACAGCGAGGCTACACCTTC. V gene TRBV28 combines with J gene TRBJ1-2; D perhaps matches TRBD1 (5 bases). This CDR3 region has 15 residues. V dropped 6 bases and J dropped 8 bases, with 22 bases sitting between them. Germline values: CDR1 MDHEN, CDR2 SYDVKM.

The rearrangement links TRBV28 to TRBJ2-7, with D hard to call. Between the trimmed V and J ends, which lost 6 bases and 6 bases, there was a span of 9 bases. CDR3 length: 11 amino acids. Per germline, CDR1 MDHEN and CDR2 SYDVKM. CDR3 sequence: CASSIYGEQYF. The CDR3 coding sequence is TGTGCCAGCAGCATATACGGCGAGCAGTACTTC.

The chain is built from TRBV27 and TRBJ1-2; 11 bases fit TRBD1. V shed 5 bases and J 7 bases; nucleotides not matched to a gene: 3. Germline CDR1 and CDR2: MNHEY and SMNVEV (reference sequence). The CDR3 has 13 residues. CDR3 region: CASSRGTGGGYTF. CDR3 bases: TGTGCCAGCAGTAGGGGGACAGGGGGTGGCTACACCTTC.

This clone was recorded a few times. The CDR3 DNA reads TGTGCCAGCACCCACAATCCCACAGGGGAGCTGTTTTTT. Translated: CASTHNPTGELFF. The chain combines TRBV6-6 with TRBJ2-2; D ambiguous. The germline V gene has CDR1 MNHNY and CDR2 SVGAGI (reference sequence). The CDR3 spans 13 residues. V lost 7 bases and J 8 bases, leaving 14 bases between the germline ends.

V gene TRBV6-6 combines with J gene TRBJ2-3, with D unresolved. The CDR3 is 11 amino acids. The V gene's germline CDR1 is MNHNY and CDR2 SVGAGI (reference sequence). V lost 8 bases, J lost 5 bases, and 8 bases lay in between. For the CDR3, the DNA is TGTGCCAGCTCCCTTATAGATACGCAGTATTTT. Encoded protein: CASSLIDTQYF.

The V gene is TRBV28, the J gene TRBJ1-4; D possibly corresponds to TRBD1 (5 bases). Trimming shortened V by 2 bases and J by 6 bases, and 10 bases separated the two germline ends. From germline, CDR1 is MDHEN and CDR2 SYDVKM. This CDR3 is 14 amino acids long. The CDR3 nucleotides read TGTGCCAGCAGTTTAAGACAGCTATATGAAAAACTGTTTTTT. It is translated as CASSLRQLYEKLFF.

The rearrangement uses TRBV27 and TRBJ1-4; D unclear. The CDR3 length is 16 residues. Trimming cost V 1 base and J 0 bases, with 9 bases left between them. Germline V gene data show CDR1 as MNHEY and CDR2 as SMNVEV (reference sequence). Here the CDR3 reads CASSLLGSATNEKLFF. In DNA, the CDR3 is TGTGCCAGCAGTTTATTGGGCTCTGCAACTAATGAAAAACTGTTTTTT.

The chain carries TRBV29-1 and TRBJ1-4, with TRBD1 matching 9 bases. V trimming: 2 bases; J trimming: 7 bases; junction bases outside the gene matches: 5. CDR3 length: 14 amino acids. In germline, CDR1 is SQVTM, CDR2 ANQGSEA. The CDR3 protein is CSVELTGGGEKLFF. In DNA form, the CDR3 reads TGCAGCGTTGAACTTACAGGGGGCGGTGAAAAACTGTTTTTT.